The 19 T cell receptor beta chains listed next were all sequenced from one sample in a study of blood T cells in healthy people across ages. A sample-barcoded 5' primer and a J-beta primer mix were used in a second PCR of about 7 to 12 cycles. TCRdb used MiXCR to reprocess the 5' RACE reads, holding one entry per CDR3 protein. The sample shows roughly 2 million distinct CDR3 sequences, 40% to 55% of them seen only once. Input material: blood. These receptors all stem from a woman in her thirties or forties in good health.

J is TRBJ2-5 and V is TRBV4-3; possibly TRBD2 for D (6 bases). V was pared by 0 bases and J by 5 bases, with 19 bases between. The germline V gene encodes CDR1 LGHNA and CDR2 YSLEER. The CDR3 sequence is 17 residues long. DNA for the CDR3: TGCGCCAGCAGCCAAGATATGAGGAGGGGAAAGGGCGAGACCCAGTACTTC. This encodes CASSQDMRRGKGETQYF.

To note about this clonotype: Sequence at one end of the junction differs from germline and may be a read error. The rearrangement uses TRBV4-2 and TRBJ2-5; D unresolved. The CDR3 consists of 17 residues. CDR1 is LGHNA and CDR2 is YNFKEQ in the germline V gene. The CDR3 protein is CASSQGSNTDDQEAQYF. CDR3 in DNA: TGTGCCAGCAGCCAAGGTTCCAACACAGATGATCAAGAGGCCCAGTACTTC.

This chain uses TRBV4-1 with TRBJ1-2; TRBD1 matches at 10 bases. Germline CDR1 reads MGHRA; CDR2 reads YSYEKL. The CDR3 totals 16 residues. V shed 0 bases, J shed 7 bases, and the junction held 8 bases outside the gene matches. Here the CDR3 reads CASSQELGQGSFGYTF. The CDR3 region has the DNA TGCGCCAGCAGCCAAGAGTTGGGACAGGGGAGTTTTGGCTACACCTTC.

This chain connects TRBV27 to TRBJ1-2; D is ambiguous. Germline CDR1 MNHEY, CDR2 SMNVEV (reference sequence). CDR3 size: 16 residues. V lost 10 bases and J 4 bases, leaving 25 bases between the germline ends. The CDR3 sequence is CATSPSRTEFLYGYTF. CDR3 nucleotide sequence: TGTGCCACCAGCCCCTCGAGGACGGAGTTCCTCTATGGCTACACCTTC.

The V and J genes are TRBV6-5 and TRBJ2-3; possible D gene TRBD1, 6 bases. The CDR3 contains 14 residues. In germline, CDR1 is MNHEY, CDR2 SVGAGI. The ends were cut back, 2 bases at V and 4 bases at J, with 10 bases in the middle. In DNA form, the CDR3 reads TGTGCCAGCAGTTACGACAGGATGGCAGATACGCAGTATTTT. Translated, it gives CASSYDRMADTQYF.

The V and J genes are TRBV7-2 and TRBJ2-1; 10 bases align to TRBD2. The junction had 13 bases not matched to a gene; V was cut back by 7 bases and J by 10 bases. The CDR3 is 15 residues long. Per the germline V gene, CDR1 is SGHTA and CDR2 is FQGNSA. CDR3 DNA sequence: TGTGCCAGCACCCAGTGGACTAGCGGAGGGGGGGAGCAGTTCTTC. Protein sequence: CASTQWTSGGGEQFF.

This clonotype was seen only once. The rearrangement uses TRBV7-2 and TRBJ1-2; 9 bases are a match to TRBD1. CDR3 size: 15 residues. V was pared by 3 bases and J by 4 bases, with 6 bases of the junction left unmatched. Germline-derived CDR1 and CDR2 are SGHTA and FQGNSA. The CDR3 sequence is CASSFTGGMVYGYTF. CDR3 DNA: TGTGCCAGCAGCTTTACAGGGGGCATGGTCTATGGCTACACCTTC. The whole variable domain, filled in from reference TRBV7-2 and TRBJ1-2, reads GAGVSQSPSNKVTEKGKDVELRCDPISGHTALYWYRQSLGQGLEFLIYFQGNSAPDKSGLPSDRFSAERTGGSVSTLTIQRTQQEDSAVYLCASSFTGGMVYGYTFGSGTRLTVV.

The V and J genes are TRBV6-5 and TRBJ1-2; D is undetermined. CDR3 length: 11 amino acids. Trimming pared 8 bases from V and 5 bases from J, leaving 9 bases between. CDR1 MNHEY and CDR2 SVGAGI come from the germline V gene. Here the CDR3 reads CASVGWYGYTF. CDR3 in DNA: TGTGCCAGCGTCGGCTGGTATGGCTACACCTTC.

This chain joins TRBV7-2 and TRBJ2-3; D is uncertain. Germline lookup yields CDR1 SGHTA and CDR2 FQGNSA. V was clipped by 1 base and J by 9 bases, with 14 bases between them. The CDR3 sequence is 14 residues long. The CDR3 region is CASSLEQIRPTQYF. In DNA form, the CDR3 reads TGTGCCAGCAGCTTAGAACAAATTCGCCCCACGCAGTATTTT.

This chain joins TRBV6-5 and TRBJ1-2; 9 bases are shared with TRBD1. The junction had 8 bases not matched to a gene; V was cut back by 6 bases and J by 0 bases. The length of the CDR3 is 16 residues. Germline V lookup: CDR1 MNHEY, CDR2 SVGAGI. CDR3 region: CASRTQGADPNYGYTF. CDR3 coding DNA: TGTGCCAGCAGGACACAGGGGGCCGACCCTAACTATGGCTACACCTTC.

This rearrangement joins TRBV12-3 or TRBV12-4 to TRBJ1-4; D is unclear. The CDR3 extends over 12 amino acids. V lost 3 bases to trimming and J lost 15 bases, with 14 bases between them. The CDR3 DNA follows: TGTGCCAGCAGTTTTGGTGGGCGCGAGGTGTTTTTT. Protein: CASSFGGREVFF.

This sequence joins TRBV7-2 and TRBJ2-3, with 8 nucleotides matching TRBD1. CDR1 SGHTA and CDR2 FQGNSA come from the germline V gene. The CDR3 has 16 residues. V trimming: 1 base; J trimming: 8 bases; junction bases outside the gene matches: 11. CDR3 protein: CASSLVRSGGGGTQYF. CDR3 nucleotide sequence: TGTGCCAGCAGCTTAGTAAGGTCAGGGGGCGGAGGTACGCAGTATTTT.

V gene TRBV11-3 combines with J gene TRBJ2-1, with D hard to call. The germline V and J ends were trimmed by 4 bases and 6 bases, with 13 bases remaining between them. The CDR3 is 14 residues long. Germline values: CDR1 SGHNT, CDR2 YENEEA. This CDR3 reads CASSSRTNRNEQFF. The CDR3 nucleotides are TGTGCCAGCAGCTCCCGTACTAACCGCAATGAGCAGTTCTTC.

This clonotype came up a few times. The rearrangement uses TRBV4-3 and TRBJ1-4; D gene ambiguous. The germline V gene encodes CDR1 LGHNA and CDR2 YSLEER. This CDR3 has 14 residues. The V end lost 0 bases, the J end lost 8 bases, and 10 bases lay between the germline ends. CDR3: CASSQDEGREKLFF. The CDR3 DNA is TGCGCCAGCAGCCAAGACGAGGGAAGGGAAAAACTGTTTTTT.

The chain is built from TRBV20-1 and TRBJ1-5; 7 bases agree with TRBD1. V gave up 4 bases and J gave up 0 bases; unmatched junction bases: 6. Germline V gene lookup returns CDR1 DFQATT and CDR2 SNEGSKA (reference sequence). The CDR3 runs 15 residues. The CDR3 nucleotides are TGCAGTGCTAAGGACAGGCAGAATAGCAATCAGCCCCAGCATTTT. Translation gives CSAKDRQNSNQPQHF.

At least ten counts were recorded for this clonotype. This chain uses TRBV7-2 with TRBJ2-7; D gene unclear. Germline V CDR1 and CDR2: SGHTA, FQGNSA. This CDR3 has 13 amino acids. V was trimmed by 2 bases and J by 1 base, leaving 6 bases between them. In nucleotides, the CDR3 is TGTGCCAGCAGCTTACAGGAGTCCTACGAGCAGTACTTC. It codes for CASSLQESYEQYF. Together with reference TRBV7-2 and TRBJ2-7, the CDR3 gives the full variable domain: GAGVSQSPSNKVTEKGKDVELRCDPISGHTALYWYRQSLGQGLEFLIYFQGNSAPDKSGLPSDRFSAERTGGSVSTLTIQRTQQEDSAVYLCASSLQESYEQYFGPGTRLTVT.

This rearrangement joins TRBV5-6 to TRBJ2-4; maybe TRBD2 (5 bases). V was cut by 0 bases and J by 7 bases, with 11 bases left in between. Germline V lookup: CDR1 SGHDT, CDR2 YYEEEE. The CDR3 has 14 residues. CDR3 amino acids: CASSLVPDSNIQYF. In nucleotides, the CDR3 is TGTGCCAGCAGCTTGGTCCCGGACTCTAACATTCAGTACTTC.

The rearrangement uses TRBV6-2 or TRBV6-3 and TRBJ2-2; maybe TRBD2 (5 bases). The CDR3 length is 16 residues. Deletions cut 9 bases from V and 0 bases from J, with 17 bases between. Germline V gene data show CDR1 as MNHEY and CDR2 as SVGEGT. CDR3 sequence reads: CASTESGHANTGELFF. The CDR3 DNA reads TGTGCCAGTACCGAAAGCGGCCACGCGAACACCGGGGAGCTGTTTTTT.

The J gene is TRBJ2-3, the V gene TRBV20-1, with a tentative D call TRBD1 (6 bases). Trimming removed 6 bases at V and 0 bases at J, with 10 bases between. Germline assignment: CDR1 DFQATT and CDR2 SNEGSKA (reference sequence). The CDR3 covers 13 residues. The CDR3 loop is CSAPGESTDTQYF. CDR3 in DNA: TGCAGTGCCCCAGGGGAGAGCACAGATACGCAGTATTTT.